A single sample is the source of the 27 T cell receptor beta chains below, sequenced in a study of STAT3 mutations in large granular lymphocyte leukemia (dated by TCRdb to about 2019). To prepare the library, the immunoSEQ multiplex PCR assay was applied. This immuneACCESS table, as held by TCRdb, lists in-frame sequences with V and J called but not all clones. Of the missing ones, under half trace to an unresolved V gene in checked studies; the others have no known cause. In this sample the table shows thousands of clones, roughly three quarters of which occur a single time. About 25% of the sample belongs to the ten largest clones. General study outcomes and caveats: Every T-LGLL patient showed at least one immunodominant TCRbeta clonotype, and about half showed multiple immunodominant subclonotypes.

These receptors lack a known antigen. The sample comprised peripheral blood mononuclear cells. The receptors stem from a woman in her forties with T-cell large granular lymphocyte leukemia. Some clones in this sample may be carry-over from other donors' samples. The age is the age at diagnosis.

The chain carries TRBV4-2 and TRBJ1-2; D call uncertain. CDR3 length: 13 amino acids. The germline V gene encodes CDR1 LGHNA and CDR2 YNFKEQ. The V end lost 1 base, the J end lost 8 bases, and 11 bases lay between the germline ends. Written as DNA, the CDR3 is TGTGCCAGCAGCCAAGTTGGGCCGGGGGGCTACACCTTC. Its protein product is CASSQVGPGGYTF.

The CDR3 is CASSLERQGGGETQYF. In nucleotides, the CDR3 is TGCGCCAGCAGCTTGGAGCGGCAGGGTGGTGGAGAGACCCAGTACTTC. The chain carries TRBV5-1 and TRBJ2-5, with D perhaps given as TRBD1 or TRBD2 (5 bases each). This CDR3 region has 16 residues. Between the trimmed V and J ends, which lost 0 bases and 4 bases, there was a span of 16 bases. Per germline, CDR1 SGHRS and CDR2 YFSETQ.

The V call is TRBV7-9, the J call TRBJ1-4; maybe TRBD1 (5 bases). Trimming took off 6 bases at V and 8 bases at J, with 19 bases between the two ends. The V gene's germline CDR1 is SEHNR and CDR2 FQNEAQ (reference sequence). The CDR3 consists of 15 residues. The CDR3 DNA reads as TGTGCCAGCAGTTACGACAGAAGTAAACTCGAAAAACTGTTTTTT. Translation gives CASSYDRSKLEKLFF. Together with reference TRBV7-9 and TRBJ1-4, the CDR3 gives the full variable domain: DTGVSQNPRHKITKRGQNVTFRCDPISEHNRLYWYRQTLGQGPEFLTYFQNEAQLEKSRLLSDRFSAERPKGSFSTLEIQRTEQGDSAMYLCASSYDRSKLEKLFFGSGTQLSVL.

The chain links TRBV5-1 to TRBJ2-1, with D tentatively TRBD1 (5 bases). CDR3 length: 15 residues. The V gene's germline CDR1 is SGHRS and CDR2 YFSETQ. The germline V and J ends were trimmed by 4 bases and 7 bases, with 18 bases remaining between them. The DNA of the CDR3 is TGCGCCAGCAGCAACGGACAAGGGGCTGGGAATGAGCAGTTCTTC. It yields the protein CASSNGQGAGNEQFF. The variable domain in full, with the rest retrieved from reference TRBV5-1 and TRBJ2-1, is KAGVTQTPRYLIKTRGQQVTLSCSPISGHRSVSWYQQTPGQGLQFLFEYFSETQRNKGNFPGRFSGRQFSNSRSEMNVSTLELGDSALYLCASSNGQGAGNEQFFGPGTRLTVL.

This sequence joins TRBV6-1 and TRBJ1-5; 7 bases agree with TRBD1. Per germline, CDR1 MNHNS and CDR2 SASEGT. The trim removed 6 bases at V and 6 bases at J, leaving 11 bases unmatched. This CDR3 contains 15 residues. The CDR3 DNA sequence: TGTGCCAGCAGCTTCGGAAGACAGGGAGGTCAGCCCCAGCATTTT. Translation: CASSFGRQGGQPQHF.

Here the CDR3 reads CASAGNNQNYGYTF. Here the CDR3 DNA reads TGTGCCAGCGCGGGGAATAACCAGAACTATGGCTACACCTTC. This sequence joins TRBV18 and TRBJ1-2; D is unresolved. V was clipped by 8 bases and J by 2 bases, with 15 bases between them. CDR1 and CDR2 from the germline V gene are KGHSH and LQKENI. This CDR3 spans 14 amino acids.

The sample holds one count of this clone. The chain couples TRBV29-1 to TRBJ2-2, with 9 positions matching TRBD1. Germline trimming cut 6 bases from V and 4 bases from J; bases unmatched to any gene: 6. The germline V gene encodes CDR1 SQVTM and CDR2 ANQGSEA. CDR3 size: 14 residues. The CDR3 DNA sequence: TGCAGCGTGGGGGGACAGGGTGGCACCGGGGAGCTGTTTTTT. Its protein is CSVGGQGGTGELFF.

The CDR3 spells CASSPGTDQETQYF. CDR3 coding DNA: TGCGCCAGCAGCCCGGGGACAGACCAAGAGACCCAGTACTTC. This rearrangement joins TRBV5-1 to TRBJ2-5; 7 positions match TRBD1. Germline V gives CDR1 SGHRS, CDR2 YFSETQ. There are 14 residues in the CDR3. Trimming cost V 4 bases and J 0 bases; bases outside gene matches: 3.

In this sample, this clone turned up a few times. The V call is TRBV27, the J call TRBJ2-7; 7 nucleotides agree with TRBD1. The V and J ends lost 4 bases and 7 bases, in that order; junction bases with no gene match: 16. CDR3 length: 16 amino acids. Per germline, CDR1 MNHEY and CDR2 SMNVEV (reference sequence). The CDR3 nucleotides read TGTGCCAGCAGTTCCGACAGGGCGCCCCAGCCGAAAGAGCAGTACTTC. This encodes CASSSDRAPQPKEQYF.

CDR3 loop: CASSPQGQGYTF. The CDR3 DNA reads as TGTGCCAGCTCACCGCAGGGTCAGGGCTACACCTTC. This chain joins TRBV18 and TRBJ1-2, with a weak D call TRBD1 (5 bases). CDR3 size: 12 residues. Germline V CDR1 and CDR2: KGHSH, LQKENI. Trimming shortened V by 3 bases and J by 8 bases, and 10 bases separated the two germline ends.

The chain carries TRBV18 and TRBJ2-7, with 12 bases aligning to TRBD2. CDR3 size: 15 residues. The V and J ends lost 6 bases and 0 bases, in that order; junction bases with no gene match: 3. Germline V gene sequence: CDR1 KGHSH, CDR2 LQKENI. In DNA form, the CDR3 reads TGTGCCAGCTCCCCGACTAGCGGGGGCTCCTACGAGCAGTACTTC. Its translation: CASSPTSGGSYEQYF.

The chain combines TRBV4-1 with TRBJ1-6; D perhaps matches TRBD1 (5 bases). The CDR3 runs to 12 residues. V was clipped by 1 base and J by 12 bases, with 7 bases between them. The germline gives CDR1 MGHRA, CDR2 YSYEKL. CDR3: CASSQGGVPLHF. The DNA of the CDR3 is TGCGCCAGCAGCCAAGGGGGGGTACCCCTCCACTTT.

Only a few counts were recorded for this clone. The V call is TRBV27, the J call TRBJ2-3; 10 nucleotides agree with TRBD2. V was clipped by 2 bases and J by 0 bases; unmatched bases: 2. The CDR3 extends over 16 amino acids. Per the germline V gene, CDR1 is MNHEY and CDR2 is SMNVEV (reference sequence). CDR3 sequence (DNA): TGTGCCAGCAGTTTACTTAGCGGGGGGAGCACAGATACGCAGTATTTT. Protein: CASSLLSGGSTDTQYF.

The chain carries TRBV29-1 and TRBJ1-6; 8 nucleotides line up with TRBD1. Germline assignment: CDR1 SQVTM and CDR2 ANQGSEA. CDR3 length equals 13 residues. Unmatched junction bases numbered 6, after V lost 4 bases and J lost 10 bases. CDR3 nucleotides: TGCAGCGTTGGGGTGGACAGGGAGTCACCCCTCCACTTT. It specifies CSVGVDRESPLHF.

The chain has TRBV6-5 and TRBJ2-4, with no clear D. The CDR3 length is 13 residues. Germline CDR1 and CDR2: MNHEY and SVGAGI. V was pared by 6 bases and J by 0 bases, with 6 bases between. DNA for the CDR3: TGTGCCAGCAGGCAGATAGCCAAAAACATTCAGTACTTC. Protein product: CASRQIAKNIQYF.

The chain joins TRBV6-5 to TRBJ1-2, with D possibly matching TRBD1 (6 bases). Trimming removed 8 bases at V and 3 bases at J, with 13 bases between. Germline CDR1 is MNHEY and CDR2 is SVGAGI. CDR3 size: 13 residues. CDR3 protein: CASWKGDDYGYTF. For the CDR3, the DNA is TGTGCCAGCTGGAAGGGGGATGACTATGGCTACACCTTC.

This clone occurred a few times. This chain uses TRBV27 with TRBJ1-1; D might be TRBD1 (5 bases). Germline V gives CDR1 MNHEY, CDR2 SMNVEV (reference sequence). V gave up 2 bases and J gave up 1 base, with 5 bases separating them. The CDR3 has 13 residues. CDR3 coding DNA: TGTGCCAGCAGTTTACAGGGGAACACTGAAGCTTTCTTT. Its translation is CASSLQGNTEAFF.

V usage is TRBV4-1 and J usage is TRBJ2-7; TRBD1 matches at 9 bases. Germline CDR1 is MGHRA and CDR2 is YSYEKL. V was pared by 2 bases and J by 2 bases, with 7 bases of the junction left unmatched. CDR3 length: 16 residues. CDR3 bases: TGCGCCAGCAGCCAAATGACAGGGGGATATGCCTACGAGCAGTACTTC. Its protein is CASSQMTGGYAYEQYF.

CDR3 region: CASSSYGDQPQHF. The CDR3 DNA reads TGTGCCAGCAGCTCATACGGGGACCAGCCCCAGCATTTT. This chain links TRBV11-2 with TRBJ1-5; D is perhaps TRBD1 (5 bases). Germline assignment: CDR1 SGHAT and CDR2 FQNNGV. This CDR3 comprises 13 residues. Trimming pared 4 bases from V and 7 bases from J, leaving 11 bases between.

V and J are TRBV18 and TRBJ1-1; weak D call: TRBD1 (5 bases). The CDR3 has 14 residues. Germline-derived CDR1 and CDR2 are KGHSH and LQKENI. V was clipped by 3 bases and J by 11 bases, with 19 bases between them. The CDR3 spells CASSPLVRGTGAFF. In DNA, the CDR3 is TGTGCCAGCTCACCCCTGGTCAGAGGGACCGGGGCTTTCTTT.

The CDR3 nucleotides are TGCGCCAGCAGCTCCGGGACAGGGAACACTGAAGCTTTCTTT. It yields the protein CASSSGTGNTEAFF. The chain joins TRBV5-1 to TRBJ1-1; TRBD1 agrees at 8 bases. Trimming at V came to 3 bases and at J to 1 base, leaving 2 bases not matched to a gene. This CDR3 has 14 amino acids. Looked up from germline, CDR1 is SGHRS and CDR2 is YFSETQ.

The V and J genes are TRBV5-1 and TRBJ2-3; D ambiguous. Per germline, CDR1 SGHRS and CDR2 YFSETQ. Trimming pared 2 bases from V and 4 bases from J, leaving 11 bases between. The CDR3 covers 14 residues. CDR3 protein: CASSFLNGADTQYF. Here the CDR3 DNA reads TGCGCCAGCAGCTTCCTCAATGGGGCAGATACGCAGTATTTT.

This chain joins TRBV7-9 and TRBJ1-1; no firm D call. V was pared by 8 bases and J by 1 base, with 8 bases between. Per the germline V gene, CDR1 is SEHNR and CDR2 is FQNEAQ (reference sequence). The CDR3 has 12 amino acids. The CDR3 region has the DNA TGTGCCAGCCAGGTCTCGAACACTGAAGCTTTCTTT. Its translation is CASQVSNTEAFF.

The rearrangement joins TRBV13 to TRBJ2-7; D assignment may be TRBD1 or TRBD2 (5 bases each). V lost 2 bases and J lost 4, with 12 bases in between. Germline CDR1 reads PRHDT; CDR2 reads FYEKMQ (reference sequence). This CDR3 comprises 14 residues. In DNA form, the CDR3 reads TGTGCCAGCAGCTTACGGGACGGCACTTACGAGCAGTACTTC. Translated: CASSLRDGTYEQYF.

The chain is built from TRBV7-2 and TRBJ2-7; no clear D gene. CDR3 length: 13 amino acids. Trimming took off 3 bases at V and 4 bases at J, with 10 bases between the two ends. In germline, CDR1 is SGHTA, CDR2 FQGNSA. The CDR3 DNA is TGTGCCAGCAGCTTGGCCACACTTTACGAGCAGTACTTC. Its protein product is CASSLATLYEQYF.

This rearrangement joins TRBV7-9 to TRBJ2-1, with D possibly TRBD1 on 5 matching bases. V lost 3 bases and J 8 bases, leaving 8 bases between the germline ends. The CDR3 is 12 amino acids. In germline, CDR1 is SEHNR, CDR2 FQNEAQ (reference sequence). This CDR3 is CASSFRVHEQFF. CDR3 nucleotide sequence: TGTGCCAGCAGCTTCAGGGTCCATGAGCAGTTCTTC.

V and J are TRBV6-6 and TRBJ2-3, with D uncertain. V shed 6 bases and J shed 6 bases, with 7 bases lying between them. Germline values: CDR1 MNHNY, CDR2 SVGAGI (reference sequence). This CDR3 has 11 residues. CDR3 sequence reads: CASSPRDTQYF. CDR3 DNA sequence: TGTGCCAGCAGCCCACGCGATACGCAGTATTTT.